The source of this T cell receptor beta chain is a study of Tregs in tolerant kidney transplant recipients. In the study overall: Mixed chimerism was transient after nonmyeloablative marrow transplants from related graft donors. Broader study findings: Biological reproducibility was not directly addressed in this study. Validation in larger populations is needed because few patients were studied.

Unstimulated Tregs (CD4+CD25+CD127-) and CD4+CD25- non-Tregs were sorted from PBMCs. Profiled with immunoSEQ multiplex PCR; TCRdb holds only in-frame clones, not every one. This sample's table reports around 48,000 clones. Germline CDR1 LNHDA, CDR2 SQIVND (reference sequence). V dropped 2 bases and J dropped 5 bases, with 25 bases sitting between them. The CDR3 has 18 amino acids. Worth noting for this clone: Its antigen is unknown. The CDR3 end lies 3 residues beyond the end of the read and is filled in from the germline J gene.

The chain carries TRBV19 and TRBJ2-7; D is possibly TRBD2 (6 bases). The origin of this receptor is a human donor who received a combined kidney and bone marrow transplant. This specimen was CD4+ T cells from blood, taken before the transplant. The CDR3 is CASSILRGAPRQIHEQYF. The sequenced part of the CDR3 DNA is TGTGCCAGTAGTATATTGCGGGGAGCACCCCGGCAGATCCACGAG.